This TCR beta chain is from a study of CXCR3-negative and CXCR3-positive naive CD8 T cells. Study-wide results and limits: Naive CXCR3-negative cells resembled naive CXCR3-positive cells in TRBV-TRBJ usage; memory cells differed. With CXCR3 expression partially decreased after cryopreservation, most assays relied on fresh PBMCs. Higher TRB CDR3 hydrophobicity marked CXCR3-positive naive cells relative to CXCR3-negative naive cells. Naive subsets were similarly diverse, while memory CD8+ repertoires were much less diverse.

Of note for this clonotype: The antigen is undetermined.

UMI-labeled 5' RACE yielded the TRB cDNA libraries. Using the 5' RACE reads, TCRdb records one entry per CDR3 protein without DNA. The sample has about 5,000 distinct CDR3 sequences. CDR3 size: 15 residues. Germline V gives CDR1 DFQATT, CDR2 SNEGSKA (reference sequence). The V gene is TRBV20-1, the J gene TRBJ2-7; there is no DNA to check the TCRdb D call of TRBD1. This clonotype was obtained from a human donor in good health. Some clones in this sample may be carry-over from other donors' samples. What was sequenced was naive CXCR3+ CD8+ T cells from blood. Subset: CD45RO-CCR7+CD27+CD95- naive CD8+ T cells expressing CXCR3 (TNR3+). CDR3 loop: CSAPPGLESSYEQYF.